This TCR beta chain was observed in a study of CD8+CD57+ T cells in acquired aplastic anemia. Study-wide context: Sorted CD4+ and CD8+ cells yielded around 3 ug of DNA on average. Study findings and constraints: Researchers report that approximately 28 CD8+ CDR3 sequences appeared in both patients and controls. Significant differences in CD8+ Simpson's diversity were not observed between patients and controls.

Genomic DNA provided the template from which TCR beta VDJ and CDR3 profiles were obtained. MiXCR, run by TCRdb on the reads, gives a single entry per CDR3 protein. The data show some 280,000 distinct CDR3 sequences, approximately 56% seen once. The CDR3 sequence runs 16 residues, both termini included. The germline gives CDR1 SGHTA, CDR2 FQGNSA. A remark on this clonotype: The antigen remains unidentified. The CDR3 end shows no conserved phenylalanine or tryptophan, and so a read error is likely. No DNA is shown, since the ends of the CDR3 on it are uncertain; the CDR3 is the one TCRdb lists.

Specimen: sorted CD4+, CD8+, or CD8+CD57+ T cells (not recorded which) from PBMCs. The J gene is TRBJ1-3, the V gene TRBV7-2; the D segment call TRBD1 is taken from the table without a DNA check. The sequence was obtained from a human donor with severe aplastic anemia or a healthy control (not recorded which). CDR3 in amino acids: CASSLVVGAVGNTVYL.